The 27 T cell receptor beta chains in this list originate from one sample, sequenced in a study of CD8 T cells in ankylosing spondylitis. Study observations and caveats: Apparently characteristic of ankylosing spondylitis blood was a TCR beta motif (roughly eight highly homologous variants).

These receptors' targets are unknown. TCRdb re-analysed the 5' RACE reads in MiXCR, keeping a single row per CDR3 protein. The sample lists approximately 540,000 distinct CDR3 sequences, approximately 12% occurring once. Sequencing input: blood, either unsorted or a sorted T cell fraction (not recorded which). These receptors were obtained from a male donor with ankylosing spondylitis.

This clonotype was detected once. V and J are TRBV12-3 or TRBV12-4 and TRBJ1-1; unclear D gene. Trimming left V 6 bases short and J 0 bases short, with 8 bases between. The CDR3 is made up of 13 amino acids. DNA of the CDR3: TGTGCCAGCAGGGTCCTAATGAACACTGAAGCTTTCTTT. Protein sequence: CASRVLMNTEAFF.

The chain recombines TRBV20-1 with TRBJ1-5, with D possibly being TRBD1 (5 bases). The CDR3 spans 14 residues. V lost 7 bases to trimming and J lost 6 bases, with 19 bases between them. The V gene's germline CDR1 is DFQATT and CDR2 SNEGSKA (reference sequence). The CDR3 DNA sequence: TGCAGTGGGAGTGGGGGAAACAAAGGTCAGCCCCAGCATTTT. This encodes CSGSGGNKGQPQHF.

Only a few counts were recorded for this clonotype. V is TRBV6-1 and J is TRBJ1-2; TRBD1 is a possible D gene (6 bases). Germline V gene lookup returns CDR1 MNHNS and CDR2 SASEGT. The CDR3 spans 15 residues. V gave up 3 bases and J gave up 4 bases, with 15 bases separating them. The CDR3 DNA is TGTGCCAGCAGTGATGGGGGCAGGGTGGGCTATGGCTACACCTTC. This sequence encodes CASSDGGRVGYGYTF.

This clonotype has only a few counts. The rearrangement joins TRBV4-1 to TRBJ2-6; D unresolved. CDR3 length: 15 residues. Trimming shortened V by 2 bases and J by 0 bases, and 5 bases separated the two germline ends. CDR1 MGHRA and CDR2 YSYEKL come from the germline V gene. CDR3 coding DNA: TGCGCCAGCAGCCAAAAGGGCTCTGGGGCCAACGTCCTGACTTTC. Translation gives CASSQKGSGANVLTF.

This clonotype showed up just a few times. The chain uses TRBV12-3 or TRBV12-4 and TRBJ1-2, with D hard to call. The CDR3 has 15 amino acids. V was clipped by 2 bases and J by 1 base, with 11 bases between them. The CDR3 reads CASSLWNSVNYGYTF. CDR3 in DNA: TGTGCCAGCAGTTTATGGAACAGCGTTAACTATGGCTACACCTTC.

The sample holds a few counts of this clonotype. This chain connects TRBV12-3 or TRBV12-4 to TRBJ2-4, with D unresolved. CDR3 size: 16 residues. V gave up 6 bases and J gave up 1 base, with 16 bases separating them. In DNA form, the CDR3 reads TGTGCCAGCAGGGATGGAGCAGCCGGGGCCAAAAACATTCAGTACTTC. As protein: CASRDGAAGAKNIQYF.

The chain recombines TRBV25-1 with TRBJ1-4; the D is unclear. The V and J ends lost 1 base and 7 bases respectively, with 13 bases between them. The CDR3 extends over 15 amino acids. CDR1 and CDR2 (germline): MGHDK, SYGVNS. CDR3 sequence: CASSEFQAIGEKLFF. CDR3 DNA sequence: TGTGCCAGCAGTGAATTTCAGGCAATCGGTGAAAAACTGTTTTTT.

V and J are TRBV20-1 and TRBJ2-3; 7 positions agree with TRBD2. Germline-derived CDR1 and CDR2 are DFQATT and SNEGSKA (reference sequence). This CDR3 region has 16 residues. The V segment lost 1 base and the J segment 4 bases; nucleotides outside the gene matches: 11. The CDR3 is CSARGQTSPRADTQYF. The CDR3 nucleotides are TGCAGTGCTAGAGGACAGACTAGCCCTAGGGCAGATACGCAGTATTTT.

The chain employs TRBV2 and TRBJ2-2; D remains unclear. The length of the CDR3 is 13 residues. V gave up 7 bases and J gave up 4 bases, with 10 bases separating them. CDR1 is SNHLY, CDR2 FYNNEI, per germline. The CDR3 region has the DNA TGTGCCAGCACACGGTCGGGCACCGGGGAGCTGTTTTTT. It is translated as CASTRSGTGELFF.

This clonotype was found many times. The chain uses TRBV5-5 and TRBJ2-1, with 8 positions matching TRBD2. CDR1 is SGHKS and CDR2 is YYEKEE in the germline V gene (reference sequence). V gave up 0 bases and J gave up 6 bases; unmatched junction bases: 8. The CDR3 runs 16 residues. The CDR3 nucleotides are TGTGCCAGCAGCTTGGGAGCGGGAGCCATCGTCAATGAGCAGTTCTTC. It translates to CASSLGAGAIVNEQFF.

This clonotype occurred a few times. An end of the junction does not agree with germline; a read error may underlie this. This sequence joins TRBV20-1 and TRBJ2-2; 8 nucleotides line up with TRBD1. The CDR3 contains 14 residues. Germline CDR1 reads DFQATT; CDR2 reads SNEGSKA (reference sequence). CDR3 sequence (DNA): TGCAGTGTATGGACAGGGAGGAACGCCGGGGAGCTGTTTTTT. Its protein product is CSVWTGRNAGELFF.

The CDR3 protein is CATSDPNMEAFF. The CDR3 nucleotides read TGTGCCACCAGTGATCCTAACATGGAAGCTTTCTTT. The genes are TRBV24-1 and TRBJ1-1; D gene ambiguous. The CDR3 loop spans 12 amino acids. Germline-derived CDR1 and CDR2 are KGHDR and SFDVKD. V was cut by 3 bases and J by 8 bases, with 9 bases left in between.

This clonotype was counted only a few times. The V call is TRBV5-1, the J call TRBJ1-2; 9 bases are a match to TRBD1. After removal of 4 bases from V and 4 bases from J, the junction contained 5 bases not matched to a gene. The length of the CDR3 is 14 residues. Germline V CDR1 and CDR2: SGHRS, YFSETQ. CDR3 DNA: TGCGCCAGCAGCACCTCGACAGGGGGCTATGGCTACACCTTC. It yields the protein CASSTSTGGYGYTF. Full variable domain (missing parts from reference TRBV5-1 and TRBJ1-2): KAGVTQTPRYLIKTRGQQVTLSCSPISGHRSVSWYQQTPGQGLQFLFEYFSETQRNKGNFPGRFSGRQFSNSRSEMNVSTLELGDSALYLCASSTSTGGYGYTFGSGTRLTVV.

V and J are TRBV7-9 and TRBJ1-5; no clear D. Germline CDR1 and CDR2: SEHNR and FQNEAQ (reference sequence). Deletions cut 1 base from V and 7 bases from J, with 8 bases between. This CDR3 region has 13 residues. The CDR3 DNA reads TGTGCCAGCAGCTTAGGACACTCCCAGCCCCAGCATTTT. This gives the protein CASSLGHSQPQHF.

The V call is TRBV3-1, the J call TRBJ2-6, with a weak D call TRBD2 (6 bases). Germline values: CDR1 LGHDT, CDR2 YNNKEL (reference sequence). This CDR3 has 17 residues. V lost 1 base to trimming and J lost 0 bases, with 10 bases between them. The CDR3, as DNA: TGTGCCAGCAGCCAAGGGGGACTCCTCTCTGGGGCCAACGTCCTGACTTTC. It encodes CASSQGGLLSGANVLTF. Filled out from reference TRBV3-1 and TRBJ2-6, the complete variable domain reads DTAVSQTPKYLVTQMGNDKSIKCEQNLGHDTMYWYKQDSKKFLKIMFSYNNKELIINETVPNRFSPKSPDKAHLNLHINSLELGDSAVYFCASSQGGLLSGANVLTFGAGSRLTVL.

This clonotype was observed many times. The J gene is TRBJ2-1, the V gene TRBV11-2; D not certain. V lost 5 bases to trimming and J lost 3 bases, with 11 bases between them. This CDR3 is built from 14 residues. Germline V gene lookup returns CDR1 SGHAT and CDR2 FQNNGV. CDR3: CASSPPPLYNEQFF. Here the CDR3 DNA reads TGTGCCAGCAGCCCCCCTCCTCTCTACAATGAGCAGTTCTTC.

This clonotype has at least ten counts. The J gene is TRBJ2-2, the V gene TRBV12-3 or TRBV12-4, with D perhaps TRBD2 (5 bases). This CDR3 region has 14 residues. Between the trimmed V and J ends, which lost 0 bases and 6 bases, there was a span of 8 bases. CDR3 DNA: TGTGCCAGCAGTTTAGCTCGGGGAGCCGGGGAGCTGTTTTTT. Translating gives CASSLARGAGELFF.

V is TRBV7-2 and J is TRBJ2-1; 11 positions match TRBD2. Losses at the gene ends were 5 bases for V and 4 bases for J; bases not matched to a gene: 4. CDR3 length equals 15 residues. The germline V gene has CDR1 SGHTA and CDR2 FQGNSA. CDR3 sequence reads: CASSPGLAEYNEQFF. DNA of the CDR3: TGTGCCAGCAGCCCGGGACTAGCGGAGTACAATGAGCAGTTCTTC.

The genes are TRBV5-5 and TRBJ2-2; no firm D call. Germline V gene lookup returns CDR1 SGHKS and CDR2 YYEKEE (reference sequence). The CDR3 totals 16 residues. V was cut by 2 bases and J by 1 base, with 12 bases left in between. CDR3: CASSFLKNRNTGELFF. The DNA of the CDR3 is TGTGCCAGCAGCTTTTTGAAAAATCGGAACACCGGGGAGCTGTTTTTT.

This chain connects TRBV27 to TRBJ2-2; no firm D call. The germline V gene encodes CDR1 MNHEY and CDR2 SMNVEV (reference sequence). This CDR3 spans 14 amino acids. The ends were cut back, 10 bases at V and 0 bases at J, with 12 bases in the middle. This chain's CDR3 is CATSRSSNTGELFF. For the CDR3, the DNA is TGTGCCACTTCCCGAAGTTCGAACACCGGGGAGCTGTTTTTT.

This clonotype was seen more than once but under ten times. The chain couples TRBV12-3 or TRBV12-4 to TRBJ2-3, with D maybe TRBD1 (6 bases). CDR3 length: 14 amino acids. V lost 6 bases and J 3 bases, leaving 13 bases between the germline ends. CDR3 DNA sequence: TGTGCCAGCAGAGCAGGGGTTGTTACAGATACGCAGTATTTT. Translating gives CASRAGVVTDTQYF.

The gene calls are TRBV21-1 and TRBJ2-7; the tabulated D call, TRBD2, remains unverified against the DNA. TRBV21-1 is tagged as a pseudogene. The CDR3 consists of 14 residues. The chain's CDR3 is CASRGSGRVYEQYV. CDR3 DNA: TGTGCCAGCAGGGGTAGCGGGAGGGTGTACGAGCAGTACGTC.

This clonotype was detected only a few times. V gene TRBV3-1 combines with J gene TRBJ2-4; TRBD2 agrees at 9 bases. The V segment lost 3 bases and the J segment 1 base; nucleotides outside the gene matches: 1. This CDR3 region has 15 residues. Germline-derived CDR1 and CDR2 are LGHDT and YNNKEL (reference sequence). CDR3 protein: CASSHSGSAKNIQYF. CDR3 DNA: TGTGCCAGCAGCCATAGCGGGAGCGCCAAAAACATTCAGTACTTC.

V is TRBV7-9 and J is TRBJ1-1; D is uncertain. This CDR3 is built from 12 residues. CDR1 and CDR2 (germline): SEHNR, FQNEAQ (reference sequence). Between the trimmed V and J ends, which lost 1 base and 11 bases, there was a span of 11 bases. The CDR3 DNA follows: TGTGCCAGCAGCTTAGGTCCGAACGTCGCTTTCTTT. Protein sequence: CASSLGPNVAFF.

The genes are TRBV20-1 and TRBJ2-1; 12 nucleotides align to TRBD2. The CDR3 is 13 residues long. CDR1 and CDR2 from the germline V gene are DFQATT and SNEGSKA (reference sequence). The trim removed 3 bases at V and 12 bases at J, leaving 6 bases unmatched. The CDR3 reads CSASPLAGGAQFF. The CDR3, as DNA: TGCAGTGCTAGCCCTCTAGCGGGAGGGGCGCAGTTCTTC.

The chain is built from TRBV5-1 and TRBJ2-2, with 9 positions matching TRBD1. The CDR3 contains 17 residues. Per the germline V gene, CDR1 is SGHRS and CDR2 is YFSETQ. Trimming at V came to 3 bases and at J to 3 bases, leaving 9 bases not matched to a gene. The CDR3 here is CASSSIQGAGYTGELFF. The DNA of the CDR3 is TGCGCCAGCAGCTCAATACAGGGGGCTGGCTACACCGGGGAGCTGTTTTTT.

This clonotype was counted between two and nine times. The rearrangement joins TRBV5-5 to TRBJ2-2, with D perhaps given as TRBD1 or TRBD2 (6 bases each). The CDR3 extends over 17 amino acids. V shed 4 bases and J shed 3 bases, with 19 bases lying between them. CDR1 and CDR2 (germline): SGHKS, YYEKEE (reference sequence). The chain's CDR3 is CASSADLGGGDTGELFF. Written as DNA, the CDR3 is TGTGCCAGCAGCGCCGACCTAGGAGGGGGTGACACCGGGGAGCTGTTTTTT.